These 23 T cell receptor beta chains were sequenced from one sample in a study of T-cell memory formation after mild COVID-19. TCRdb passed the 5' RACE reads through MiXCR, listing each CDR3 protein once. Of about 360,000 distinct CDR3 sequences detected, approximately 15% appear once; the ten largest clones hold about 20%. Sequencing was performed on PBMCs or a T cell subset sorted from them (not recorded which). The source of these receptors is a man aged 18 to 29 who had mild COVID-19 (a few samples of this study predate the infection). Cell type and time point are not known.

The V gene is TRBV18, the J gene TRBJ2-7; a weak D match, TRBD1 (6 bases). The CDR3 is 14 amino acids. The V gene lost 3 bases and the J gene lost 3 bases, with 12 bases spanning the gap. CDR1 KGHSH and CDR2 LQKENI come from the germline V gene. Written as DNA, the CDR3 is TGTGCCAGCTCACCTCGGCAGGGGTTCTACGAGCAGTACGTC. Its protein is CASSPRQGFYEQYV.

This clonotype has only a few counts. The chain recombines TRBV4-3 with TRBJ2-3, with TRBD2 matching 9 bases. V shed 3 bases and J 0 bases; nucleotides not matched to a gene: 7. Germline V lookup: CDR1 LGHNA, CDR2 YSLEER. This CDR3 has 17 residues. CDR3 coding DNA: TGCGCCAGCAGCCACGGTGTAGCGGGGGCGAGCACAGATACGCAGTATTTT. It yields the protein CASSHGVAGASTDTQYF.

The rearrangement links TRBV6-5 to TRBJ2-5; 9 bases line up with TRBD1. The CDR3 sequence is 17 residues long. CDR1 is MNHEY and CDR2 is SVGAGI in the germline V gene. V was clipped by 0 bases and J by 4 bases; unmatched bases: 9. CDR3 nucleotides: TGTGCCAGCAGTTACTCCACGGGGGACAGGGTCATAGAGACCCAGTACTTC. It specifies CASSYSTGDRVIETQYF.

This clonotype was counted ten times or more. V and J are TRBV20-1 and TRBJ2-7, with TRBD1 identical over 8 bases. This CDR3 contains 13 residues. From germline, CDR1 is DFQATT and CDR2 SNEGSKA (reference sequence). Trimming took 6 bases from V and 2 from J; bases not matched to a gene: 6. This CDR3 is CSAPDRVTYEQYV. Written as DNA, the CDR3 is TGCAGTGCCCCGGACAGGGTCACCTACGAGCAGTACGTC.

The chain combines TRBV11-2 with TRBJ2-7, with TRBD1 matching 7 bases. CDR3 length: 13 amino acids. Germline CDR1 reads SGHAT; CDR2 reads FQNNGV. The V segment lost 5 bases and the J segment 6 bases; nucleotides outside the gene matches: 7. The CDR3 coding sequence is TGTGCCAGCAGCGTGGACAGGCGGGCCGAGCAGTACTTC. It specifies CASSVDRRAEQYF.

This clonotype was observed a handful of times. V gene TRBV5-6 combines with J gene TRBJ1-5; no clear D. The CDR3 is 16 residues long. The ends were cut back, 1 base at V and 2 bases at J, with 13 bases in the middle. The germline CDR1 and CDR2 sequences are SGHDT and YYEEEE. CDR3 bases: TGTGCCAGCAGCTTGTCCGTCGCCACGGGCAATCAGCCCCAGCATTTT. It is translated as CASSLSVATGNQPQHF. The complete variable domain, with remaining parts taken from reference TRBV5-6 and TRBJ1-5, reads DAGVTQSPTHLIKTRGQQVTLRCSPKSGHDTVSWYQQALGQGPQFIFQYYEEEERQRGNFPDRFSGHQFPNYSSELNVNALLLGDSALYLCASSLSVATGNQPQHFGDGTRLSIL.

As concerns this clonotype: This may arise from a read error, as a much more abundant clone is one base away. The chain joins TRBV5-1 to TRBJ2-2; a possible D gene is TRBD2 (6 bases). Per germline, CDR1 SGHRS and CDR2 YFSETQ. The CDR3 covers 13 residues. CDR3 in DNA: TGCGCCAGCAGGGAGGGGTCTTACGGGGAGATGTTTTTT. Protein product: CASREGSYGEMFF. Filled out from reference TRBV5-1 and TRBJ2-2, the complete variable domain reads KAGVTQTPRYLIKTRGQQVTLSCSPISGHRSVSWYQQTPGQGLQFLFEYFSETQRNKGNFPGRFSGRQFSNSRSEMNVSTLELGDSALYLCASREGSYGEMFFGEGSRLTVL.

This chain uses TRBV12-3 or TRBV12-4 with TRBJ1-1, with a weak D call TRBD1 (5 bases). Trimming pared 1 base from V and 11 bases from J, leaving 11 bases between. This CDR3 has 12 amino acids. CDR3 nucleotide sequence: TGTGCCAGCAGTTTAGGACAGCTTCAGGCTTTCTTT. It specifies CASSLGQLQAFF.

This chain uses TRBV21-1 with TRBJ1-3; the D call of TRBD1 is as the table states it, not checked on the DNA. TRBV21-1 is labeled a pseudogene. The CDR3 is 15 amino acids. The CDR3 here is CASSKEGGSGNTIYF. The CDR3 nucleotides read TGTGCCAGCAGCAAAGAAGGGGGGTCTGGAAACACCATATATTTT.

This clonotype was seen a handful of times. V and J are TRBV5-1 and TRBJ1-2; 7 bases line up with TRBD1. The CDR3 runs 16 residues. Germline V gene sequence: CDR1 SGHRS, CDR2 YFSETQ. V was pared by 4 bases and J by 3 bases, with 12 bases of the junction left unmatched. The CDR3 spells CASSLKQTGWDYGYTF. CDR3 sequence (DNA): TGCGCCAGCAGCCTGAAACAGACAGGGTGGGACTATGGCTACACCTTC. Together with reference TRBV5-1 and TRBJ1-2, the CDR3 gives the full variable domain: KAGVTQTPRYLIKTRGQQVTLSCSPISGHRSVSWYQQTPGQGLQFLFEYFSETQRNKGNFPGRFSGRQFSNSRSEMNVSTLELGDSALYLCASSLKQTGWDYGYTFGSGTRLTVV.

This clonotype was detected only a few times. The V and J genes are TRBV5-1 and TRBJ2-1; 7 positions agree with TRBD2. The CDR3 sequence is 15 residues long. The V segment lost 5 bases and the J segment 4 bases; nucleotides outside the gene matches: 9. CDR1 SGHRS and CDR2 YFSETQ come from the germline V gene. This CDR3 is CASRGGSGAYNEQFF. In nucleotides, the CDR3 is TGCGCCAGCAGAGGCGGAAGCGGGGCTTACAATGAGCAGTTCTTC.

The sample holds a few counts of this clonotype. For the CDR3, the DNA is TGTGCCAGCTCCCGGTCCTCGGTATCCGGGTCACCCCTCCACTTT. Translation gives CASSRSSVSGSPLHF. V and J are TRBV18 and TRBJ1-6; no clear D gene. The germline CDR1 and CDR2 sequences are KGHSH and LQKENI. V lost 6 bases to trimming and J lost 10 bases, with 19 bases between them. The CDR3 is 15 amino acids.

This chain links TRBV7-2 with TRBJ2-5, with TRBD2 identical over 15 bases. The V and J ends lost 6 bases and 5 bases, in that order; junction bases with no gene match: 7. Germline loops: CDR1 SGHTA, CDR2 FQGNSA. The CDR3 totals 16 residues. CDR3 sequence reads: CASRQGLAGGPETQYF. CDR3 DNA: TGTGCCAGCAGACAAGGACTAGCGGGGGGGCCGGAGACCCAGTACTTC.

Only a few counts were recorded for this clonotype. The chain combines TRBV6-6 with TRBJ1-5; 8 nucleotides agree with TRBD1. The CDR3 runs 13 residues. Trimming took 6 bases from V and 6 from J; bases not matched to a gene: 4. Germline CDR1 is MNHNY and CDR2 is SVGAGI (reference sequence). In DNA, the CDR3 is TGTGCCAGCAGGCCAGGGGGCCTTCAGCCCCAGCATTTT. Residues: CASRPGGLQPQHF.

This clonotype was recorded a few times. The gene calls are TRBV12-3 or TRBV12-4 and TRBJ1-1, with a weak D call TRBD1 (6 bases). The CDR3 covers 14 residues. V shed 6 bases and J shed 1 base, with 12 bases lying between them. As DNA, the CDR3 is TGTGCCAGCAGGGACAGCGCTACGAACACTGAAGCTTTCTTT. Amino acid sequence: CASRDSATNTEAFF.

This clonotype appeared a few times. This rearrangement joins TRBV18 to TRBJ1-1; no definite D call. CDR1 is KGHSH, CDR2 LQKENI, per germline. The CDR3 extends over 15 amino acids. Trimming removed 2 bases from V and 6 bases from J, with 16 bases in between. The CDR3 region is CASSPRSGMGAEAFF. CDR3 bases: TGTGCCAGCTCACCAAGGTCGGGGATGGGCGCTGAAGCTTTCTTT.

This clonotype has more than one count but fewer than ten. This chain joins TRBV27 and TRBJ2-3, with 11 positions matching TRBD2. Germline V lookup: CDR1 MNHEY, CDR2 SMNVEV (reference sequence). This CDR3 is 16 amino acids long. Trimming at V came to 6 bases and at J to 4 bases, leaving 9 bases not matched to a gene. As DNA, the CDR3 is TGTGCCAGCAGCCGGAGTAGCGGGGGGGTTTCAGATACGCAGTATTTT. It translates to CASSRSSGGVSDTQYF.

The chain uses TRBV6-6 and TRBJ2-1, with 11 bases matching TRBD2. V lost 1 base and J lost 1; bases outside the gene matches: 3. The CDR3 extends over 17 amino acids. Germline V gene sequence: CDR1 MNHNY, CDR2 SVGAGI (reference sequence). CDR3: CASSYLVAGGSYNEQFF. CDR3 in DNA: TGTGCCAGCAGTTACTTGGTAGCGGGGGGGTCCTACAATGAGCAGTTCTTC.

This rearrangement joins TRBV9 to TRBJ1-1; no clear D. This CDR3 spans 16 amino acids. V was shortened by 4 bases and J by 1 base, with 17 bases between the two germline ends. The V gene's germline CDR1 is SGDLS and CDR2 YYNGEE. The CDR3 DNA is TGTGCCAGCAGCCCTACCATACCGTCTGCGAACACTGAAGCTTTCTTT. Its protein is CASSPTIPSANTEAFF.

This sequence joins TRBV10-3 and TRBJ1-5; 9 bases map to TRBD1. V trimming: 2 bases; J trimming: 6 bases; junction bases outside the gene matches: 2. The V gene's germline CDR1 is ENHRY and CDR2 SYGVKD. The CDR3 is 14 amino acids. CDR3 amino acids: CAISEGQGTQPQHF. The CDR3, as DNA: TGTGCCATCAGTGAGGGACAGGGGACTCAGCCCCAGCATTTT.

This chain joins TRBV5-6 and TRBJ1-1; D call uncertain. Germline CDR1 SGHDT, CDR2 YYEEEE. Trimming shortened V by 0 bases and J by 0 bases, and 6 bases separated the two germline ends. The CDR3 runs 14 residues. The CDR3 loop is CASSLVAVNTEAFF. The CDR3 nucleotides read TGTGCCAGCAGCTTGGTAGCGGTGAACACTGAAGCTTTCTTT.

This clonotype was seen at least ten times. CDR3 bases: TGTGCCAGCAGCGCTCTCAACACAGATACGCAGTATTTT. Protein: CASSALNTDTQYF. V is TRBV9 and J is TRBJ2-3, with D hard to call. The CDR3 has 13 amino acids. V shed 3 bases and J shed 2 bases, with 7 bases lying between them. Germline V gene lookup returns CDR1 SGDLS and CDR2 YYNGEE.

V and J are TRBV20-1 and TRBJ1-3; D is undetermined. The germline V gene has CDR1 DFQATT and CDR2 SNEGSKA (reference sequence). V lost 6 bases and J lost 0, with 6 bases in between. The CDR3 spans 12 residues. CDR3: CSASASGNTIYF. Written as DNA, the CDR3 is TGCAGTGCCTCCGCCTCTGGAAACACCATATATTTT.